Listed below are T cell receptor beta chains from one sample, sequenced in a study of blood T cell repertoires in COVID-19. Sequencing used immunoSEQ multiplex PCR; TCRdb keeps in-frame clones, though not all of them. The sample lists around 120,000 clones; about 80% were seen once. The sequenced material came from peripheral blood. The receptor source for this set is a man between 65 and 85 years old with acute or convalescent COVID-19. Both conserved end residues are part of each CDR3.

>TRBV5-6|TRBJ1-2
CASSSIDRVGYGYTF
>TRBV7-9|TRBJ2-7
CASSSFRGQRAYEQYF
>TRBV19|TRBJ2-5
CASSIRYLETQYF
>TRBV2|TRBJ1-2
CASSLQGGDYGYTF
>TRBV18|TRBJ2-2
CASSPPRGGKNTGELFF
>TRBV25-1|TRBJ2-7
CASSERGYGTEQYF
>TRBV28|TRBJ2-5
CASSLSGEETQYF
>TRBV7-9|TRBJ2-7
CASSLRGTGGLEQYF
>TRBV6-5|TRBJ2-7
CASRDGTTTYEQYF
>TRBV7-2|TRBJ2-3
CASSLDPGSSTDTQYF
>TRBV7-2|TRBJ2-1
CASSLQGLAGGGNYNEQFF
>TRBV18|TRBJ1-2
CASSPGTDNYGYTF
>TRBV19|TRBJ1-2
CASSPGFNYGYTF
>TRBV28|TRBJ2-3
CASSSPGSGSTDTQYF
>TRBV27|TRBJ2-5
CASSLSPLPGLANQETQYF
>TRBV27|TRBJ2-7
CASSTLRASGRAGLREQYF
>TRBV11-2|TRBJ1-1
CASSLGGRLNTEAFF
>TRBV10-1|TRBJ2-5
CASSAMGVAPETQYF
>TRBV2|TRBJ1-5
CASSGTGEDQPQHF
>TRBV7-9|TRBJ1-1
CASRSGGWNTEAFF
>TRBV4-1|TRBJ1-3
CASSQQTGVRGNTIYF
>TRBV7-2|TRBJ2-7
CASSFGQGFYEQYF
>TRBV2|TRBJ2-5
CASSAPPAQAKETQYF
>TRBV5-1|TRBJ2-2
CASSLVEGGELFF
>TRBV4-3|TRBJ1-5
CASSQEGGVQPQHF
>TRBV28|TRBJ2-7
CASAQGPVLFSYEQYF
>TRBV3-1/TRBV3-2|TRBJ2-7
CASSQVGGGDEQYF
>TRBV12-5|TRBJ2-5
CASAPGTSGGAETQYF
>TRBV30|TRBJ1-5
CAWGSQSYQPQHF
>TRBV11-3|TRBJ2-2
CASSFGVNTGELFF
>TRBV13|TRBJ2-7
CASSPRGQLYEQYF
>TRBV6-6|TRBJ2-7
CASSYRLAGDYEQYF
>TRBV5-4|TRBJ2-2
CASSAQGTGELFF
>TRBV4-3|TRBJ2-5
CASSQDLVGATQYF
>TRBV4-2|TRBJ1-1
CASSHEQGIVSEAFF
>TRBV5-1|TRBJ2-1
CASSLGGRGYNEQFF
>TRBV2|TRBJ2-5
CASNPGGAGETQYF
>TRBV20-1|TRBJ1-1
CSARGNTEAFF
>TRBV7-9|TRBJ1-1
CASRLAPMNTEAFF
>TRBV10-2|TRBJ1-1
CASSEQGWNTEAFF
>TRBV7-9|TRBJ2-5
CASTLVPQETQYF
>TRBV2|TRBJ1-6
CASSDRGSSPLHF
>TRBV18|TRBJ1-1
CASHPTRETEAFF
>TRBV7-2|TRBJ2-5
CASSRSDQETQYF
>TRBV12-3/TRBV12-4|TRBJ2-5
CASRRGFSPEYF
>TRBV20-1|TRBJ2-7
CSASFAGVSYEQYF
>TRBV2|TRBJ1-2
CASTSGPHNYGYTF
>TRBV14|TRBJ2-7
CASSRQTGGLGEQYF
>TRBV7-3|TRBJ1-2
CASSPTSGRENYGYTF
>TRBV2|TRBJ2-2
CASSEQNAGELFF
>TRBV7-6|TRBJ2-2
CASSSQGVNTGELFF
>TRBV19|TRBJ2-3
CASSALGTGGPDTQYF
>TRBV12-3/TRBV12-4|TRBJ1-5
CASSARGVQPQHF
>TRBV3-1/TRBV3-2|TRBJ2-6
CASSPGGTNVLTF
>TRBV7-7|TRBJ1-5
CASSAPPRCGNQPQHF
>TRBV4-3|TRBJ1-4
CASSQETGNEKLFF
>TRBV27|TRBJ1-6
CASSLGTGWNSPLHF
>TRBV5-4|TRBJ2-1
CASSLDGGLYNEQFF
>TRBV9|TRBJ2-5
CASSVAASGVEETQYF
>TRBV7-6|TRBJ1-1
CASSLGQNTEAFF